What follows are 21 T cell receptor beta chains derived from one specimen sequenced in a study of cytomegalovirus exposure and HLA in healthy donors (dated by TCRdb to about 2017). Library preparation employed the immunoSEQ multiplex PCR assay. For the multiplex PCR, a mixture combining 60 forward primers for TCR Vbeta segments and 13 reverse primers for TCR Jbeta segments was used. The clones in this table, taken by TCRdb from immuneACCESS, are in-frame only. Not every clone is retained; where verified, under half of the shortfall comes from an unresolved V gene, and the cause of the rest is unknown. This sample is represented by 90,000 to 150,000 clones; roughly 70% of them were singletons. The top ten clonotypes cover about 2.8% of the sample. The source material was PBMCs. Every receptor here comes from a woman in her thirties or forties in good health and CMV-seropositive.

In its sample, this clone was seen a few times. The chain links TRBV30 to TRBJ2-3; D is possibly TRBD1 (6 bases). Germline-derived CDR1 and CDR2 are GTSNPN and SVGIG (reference sequence). The length of the CDR3 is 14 residues. Between the trimmed V and J ends, which lost 0 bases and 2 bases, there was a span of 9 bases. The CDR3 is CAWSVDRITDTQYF. In DNA, the CDR3 is TGTGCCTGGAGTGTAGACAGGATCACAGATACGCAGTATTTT.

This chain links TRBV7-9 with TRBJ2-3; TRBD2 matches at 8 bases. Germline loops: CDR1 SEHNR, CDR2 FQNEAQ (reference sequence). V was pared by 5 bases and J by 7 bases, with 11 bases of the junction left unmatched. This CDR3 region has 15 residues. CDR3 amino acids: CASSVGTRLFNTQYF. CDR3 nucleotide sequence: TGTGCCAGCAGCGTCGGGACTAGACTTTTCAATACGCAGTATTTT.

This rearrangement joins TRBV7-3 to TRBJ2-3; 14 bases match TRBD2. Germline trimming cut 2 bases from V and 2 bases from J; bases unmatched to any gene: 9. The CDR3 has 19 residues. Germline-derived CDR1 and CDR2 are SGHTA and FQGTGA. For the CDR3, the DNA is TGTGCCAGCAGCTTAGGGGCCGGGACTAGCGGGAGTACCACAGATACGCAGTATTTT. It codes for CASSLGAGTSGSTTDTQYF.

The chain employs TRBV13 and TRBJ1-4; D may be TRBD1 (6 bases). The germline gives CDR1 PRHDT, CDR2 FYEKMQ (reference sequence). Trimming pared 5 bases from V and 2 bases from J, leaving 18 bases between. CDR3 size: 17 residues. The CDR3: CASSTTQGFDTNEKLFF. The CDR3 region has the DNA TGTGCCAGCAGCACGACACAGGGATTCGACACTAATGAAAAACTGTTTTTT.

This clone has more than one count but fewer than ten. The chain has TRBV14 and TRBJ2-7; D is undetermined. V was trimmed by 6 bases and J by 0 bases, leaving 18 bases between them. This CDR3 has 16 residues. CDR1 and CDR2 from the germline V gene are SGHDN and FVKESK. The CDR3 loop reads CASSKYRSPRSYEQYF. In DNA, the CDR3 is TGTGCCAGCAGTAAGTATAGGAGCCCCCGCTCCTACGAGCAGTACTTC.

This chain uses TRBV19 with TRBJ2-7; perhaps TRBD1 as D (6 bases). CDR1 is LNHDA and CDR2 is SQIVND in the germline V gene (reference sequence). Trimming stripped 6 bases from V and 2 bases from J, with 14 bases between. The CDR3 extends over 14 amino acids. This chain's CDR3 is CASSIKTGTYEQYF. DNA of the CDR3: TGTGCCAGTAGCATAAAGACAGGAACCTACGAGCAGTACTTC.

This clone was seen more than once but under ten times. The rearrangement links TRBV6-5 to TRBJ1-2, with D possibly matching TRBD1 (5 bases). The V end lost 6 bases, the J end lost 0 bases, and 11 bases lay between the germline ends. Germline CDR1 and CDR2: MNHEY and SVGAGI. This CDR3 has 14 amino acids. CDR3 in amino acids: CASRTTATNYGYTF. The CDR3 coding sequence is TGTGCCAGCAGAACGACAGCGACTAACTATGGCTACACCTTC.

V and J are TRBV18 and TRBJ1-1; 8 nucleotides match TRBD1. This CDR3 region has 16 residues. The V gene's germline CDR1 is KGHSH and CDR2 LQKENI. V gave up 2 bases and J gave up 4 bases; unmatched junction bases: 9. CDR3 bases: TGTGCCAGCTCACCAAAGGAGCAGGGGGCTGGCACTGAAGCTTTCTTT. This codes for CASSPKEQGAGTEAFF.

The chain carries TRBV6-5 and TRBJ2-7; 7 positions agree with TRBD1. The junction had 1 base not matched to a gene; V was cut back by 0 bases and J by 2 bases. The CDR3 length is 14 residues. From germline, CDR1 is MNHEY and CDR2 SVGAGI. The CDR3 coding sequence is TGTGCCAGCAGTTACTCGGGACAGACCTACGAGCAGTACTTC. Its protein is CASSYSGQTYEQYF.

The chain is built from TRBV7-2 and TRBJ2-7; 7 bases map to TRBD1. The CDR3 loop spans 15 amino acids. V was pared by 4 bases and J by 1 base, with 7 bases of the junction left unmatched. Germline assignment: CDR1 SGHTA and CDR2 FQGNSA. The CDR3 loop reads CASSWPGQISYEQYF. Written as DNA, the CDR3 is TGTGCCAGCAGCTGGCCGGGACAGATATCCTACGAGCAGTACTTC.

The V and J genes are TRBV4-1 and TRBJ2-3; TRBD2 agrees at 12 bases. The V gene end was trimmed by 0 bases and the J gene end by 4 bases; junction bases not matched to a gene: 14. Germline lookup yields CDR1 MGHRA and CDR2 YSYEKL. The CDR3 length is 20 residues. DNA for the CDR3: TGCGCCAGCAGCCAAGATTGGCTAGCGGGAGGGCCTTCGCACGCAGATACGCAGTATTTT. Translating it yields CASSQDWLAGGPSHADTQYF.

This sequence joins TRBV4-3 and TRBJ2-3; TRBD2 is a possible D gene (5 bases). Deletions cut 3 bases from V and 4 bases from J, with 20 bases between. CDR1 is LGHNA and CDR2 is YSLEER in the germline V gene. This CDR3 spans 17 amino acids. As DNA, the CDR3 is TGCGCCAGCAGCCAGGAGGCATCTAGCCCAACCGCAGATACGCAGTATTTT. This sequence encodes CASSQEASSPTADTQYF.

In nucleotides, the CDR3 is TGTGCCAGCACCTTGACAGTAAATAGCAATCAGCCCCAGCATTTT. It specifies CASTLTVNSNQPQHF. The chain carries TRBV6-1 and TRBJ1-5, with D maybe TRBD1 (5 bases). Germline loops: CDR1 MNHNS, CDR2 SASEGT. Trimming cost V 7 bases and J 0 bases, with 13 bases left between them. This CDR3 contains 15 residues.

V and J are TRBV13 and TRBJ2-5; a weak D match, TRBD1 (6 bases). The CDR3 length is 14 residues. CDR1 and CDR2 (germline): PRHDT, FYEKMQ (reference sequence). V was trimmed by 1 base and J by 3 bases, leaving 9 bases between them. The CDR3 sequence is CASSLARGEETQYF. The CDR3 nucleotides read TGTGCCAGCAGCTTAGCCAGGGGCGAAGAGACCCAGTACTTC.

The V and J genes are TRBV6-5 and TRBJ1-1; no clear D gene. This CDR3 is 16 amino acids long. CDR1 MNHEY and CDR2 SVGAGI come from the germline V gene. Between the trimmed V and J ends, which lost 3 bases and 11 bases, there was a span of 25 bases. CDR3 sequence (DNA): TGTGCCAGCAGTTATCTCGGTGTCACCCTTTCCCGTGAGGCTTTCTTT. Protein sequence: CASSYLGVTLSREAFF.

This clone came up a few times. The chain joins TRBV28 to TRBJ2-3, with a tentative D call TRBD2 (7 bases). The CDR3 length is 15 residues. The V end lost 4 bases, the J end lost 1 base, and 12 bases lay between the germline ends. The germline gives CDR1 MDHEN, CDR2 SYDVKM. The CDR3 DNA follows: TGTGCCAGCAGTTCCGGGGGGCCCGGCACAGATACGCAGTATTTT. Protein product: CASSSGGPGTDTQYF.

The V gene is TRBV7-2, the J gene TRBJ1-1; weak D call: TRBD1 (6 bases). CDR1 and CDR2 from the germline V gene are SGHTA and FQGNSA. The CDR3 totals 16 residues. V gave up 4 bases and J gave up 1 base, with 16 bases separating them. CDR3 loop: CASSSRSSTGNTEAFF. CDR3 DNA sequence: TGTGCCAGCAGCTCCCGCTCCTCGACAGGGAACACTGAAGCTTTCTTT.

The chain recombines TRBV30 with TRBJ2-7; possible D gene TRBD1, 6 bases. The germline V gene has CDR1 GTSNPN and CDR2 SVGIG (reference sequence). V lost 5 bases and J 6 bases, leaving 14 bases between the germline ends. The CDR3 is made up of 12 amino acids. CDR3 protein: CAWSTQGSEQYF. The DNA for the CDR3 is TGTGCCTGGTCGACTCAGGGGTCCGAGCAGTACTTC.

This clone came up a few times. The chain has TRBV18 and TRBJ2-5, with 12 positions matching TRBD2. The germline V gene encodes CDR1 KGHSH and CDR2 LQKENI. V lost 4 bases to trimming and J lost 5 bases; unmatched junction nucleotides: 11. The CDR3 contains 17 residues. CDR3 nucleotides: TGTGCCAGCTCACTATCTAGCGGGGGGGCAACGCTGGAGACCCAGTACTTC. Protein sequence: CASSLSSGGATLETQYF.

This clone was observed a few times. This chain joins TRBV13 and TRBJ2-1, with 15 positions matching TRBD2. From germline, CDR1 is PRHDT and CDR2 FYEKMQ (reference sequence). V lost 5 bases, J lost 8 bases, and 10 bases stayed unmatched. This CDR3 spans 17 amino acids. This chain's CDR3 is CASSTGLAGGPGDEQFF. The CDR3 DNA follows: TGTGCCAGCAGCACCGGACTAGCGGGAGGGCCTGGAGATGAGCAGTTCTTC.

The chain recombines TRBV9 with TRBJ1-2, with TRBD1 matching over 10 bases. Germline V CDR1 and CDR2: SGDLS, YYNGEE. This CDR3 is 14 amino acids long. Trimming at V came to 0 bases and at J to 7 bases, leaving 3 bases not matched to a gene. The CDR3 DNA follows: TGTGCCAGCAGCGTAGGAGGACAGGGGGGTGGCTACACCTTC. Translation gives CASSVGGQGGGYTF.